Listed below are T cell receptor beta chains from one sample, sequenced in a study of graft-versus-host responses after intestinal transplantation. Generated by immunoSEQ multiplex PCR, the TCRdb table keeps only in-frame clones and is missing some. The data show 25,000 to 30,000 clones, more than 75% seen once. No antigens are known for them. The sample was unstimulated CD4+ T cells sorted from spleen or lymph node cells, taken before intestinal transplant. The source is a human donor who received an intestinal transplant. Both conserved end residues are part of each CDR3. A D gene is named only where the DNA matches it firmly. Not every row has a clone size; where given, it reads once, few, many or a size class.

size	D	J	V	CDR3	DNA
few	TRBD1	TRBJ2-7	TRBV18	CASSRQTTGGFLYEQYF	TGTGCCAGCTCACGGCAAACGACAGGGGGCTTTCTCTACGAGCAGTACTTC
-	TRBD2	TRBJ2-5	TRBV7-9	CASSATSGRTQETQYF	TGTGCCAGCAGCGCGACTAGCGGGAGAACCCAAGAGACCCAGTACTTC
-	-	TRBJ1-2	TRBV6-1	CASSETQGVGYTF	TGTGCCAGCAGTGAAACCCAGGGAGTAGGCTACACCTTC
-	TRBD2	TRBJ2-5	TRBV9	CASSPGLAGGQETQYF	TGTGCCAGCAGCCCTGGACTAGCGGGGGGCCAAGAGACCCAGTACTTC
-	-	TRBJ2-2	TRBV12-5	CASARDGELFF	TGTGCTAGTGCGAGGGACGGGGAGCTGTTTTTT
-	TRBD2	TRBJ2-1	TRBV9	CASSVAAGRVPGEQFF	TGTGCCAGCAGCGTAGCAGCGGGACGGGTCCCCGGTGAGCAGTTCTTC
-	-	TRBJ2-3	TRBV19	CASSTRGSTDTQYF	TGTGCCAGTAGTACCCGGGGATCCACAGATACGCAGTATTTT
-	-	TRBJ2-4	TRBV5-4	CASSPGQTNPKNIQYF	TGTGCCAGCAGCCCCGGACAGACCAACCCCAAAAACATTCAGTACTTC
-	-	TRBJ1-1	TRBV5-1	CASSLFGNTEAFF	TGCGCCAGCAGCTTGTTCGGGAACACTGAAGCTTTCTTT
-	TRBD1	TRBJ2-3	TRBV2	CASSHGQGTDTQYF	TGTGCCAGCAGCCACGGACAGGGGACAGATACGCAGTATTTT
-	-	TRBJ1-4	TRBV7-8	CASSSEWLWEKLFF	TGTGCCAGCAGCTCCGAGTGGTTATGGGAAAAACTGTTTTTT
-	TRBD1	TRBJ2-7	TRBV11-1	CASSENRGASYEQYF	TGTGCCAGCAGCGAAAACAGGGGGGCCTCCTACGAGCAGTACTTC
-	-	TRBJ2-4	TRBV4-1	CASSAGPSWVDIQYF	TGCGCCAGCAGCGCCGGGCCCAGCTGGGTGGACATTCAGTACTTC
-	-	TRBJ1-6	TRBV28	CASCGEGSLLGSPLHF	TGTGCCAGCTGCGGGGAGGGTTCCCTATTGGGTTCACCCCTCCACTTT
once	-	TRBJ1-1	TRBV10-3	CAILRGEGTEAFF	TGTGCCATACTCCGGGGGGAAGGCACTGAAGCTTTCTTT
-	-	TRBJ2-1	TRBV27	CASSSNWGSYNEQFF	TGTGCCAGCAGTTCGAATTGGGGGTCCTACAATGAGCAGTTCTTC
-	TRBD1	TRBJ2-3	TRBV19	CASSRTGGTHTDTQYF	TGTGCCAGTAGTAGGACAGGGGGCACACACACAGATACGCAGTATTTT
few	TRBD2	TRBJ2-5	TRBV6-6	CASSRTSGGETQYF	TGTGCCAGCAGTCGGACTAGCGGGGGGGAGACCCAGTACTTC
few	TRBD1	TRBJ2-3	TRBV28	CASSLTGGRSHTQYF	TGTGCCAGCAGTTTAACAGGGGGCCGTTCACATACGCAGTATTTT
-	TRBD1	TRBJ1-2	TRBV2	CASSRTGGYGYTF	TGTGCCAGCAGTCGGACAGGGGGGTATGGCTACACCTTC
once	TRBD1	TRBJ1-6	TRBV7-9	CASSLETGQGEKPLHF	TGTGCCAGCAGCTTAGAGACGGGACAGGGCGAAAAACCCCTCCACTTT
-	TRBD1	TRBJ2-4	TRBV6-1	CASRTGGAKNIQYF	TGTGCCAGCAGGACAGGGGGCGCCAAAAACATTCAGTACTTC
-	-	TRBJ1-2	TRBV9	CASSLGWGYTF	TGTGCCAGCAGCCTTGGATGGGGTTACACCTTC
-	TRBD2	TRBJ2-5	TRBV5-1	CASKRGLEETQYF	TGCGCCAGCAAAAGGGGACTAGAGGAGACCCAGTACTTC
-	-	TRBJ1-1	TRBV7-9	CASSYLRTRNTEAFF	TGTGCCAGCAGCTACCTGCGGACCAGGAACACTGAAGCTTTCTTT
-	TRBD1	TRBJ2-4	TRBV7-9	CASSLATGGNIQYF	TGTGCCAGCAGCTTAGCCACAGGGGGAAACATTCAGTACTTC
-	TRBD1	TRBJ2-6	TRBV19	CASSRQGAGYSGANVLTF	TGTGCCAGTAGTAGGCAGGGGGCGGGGTACTCTGGGGCCAACGTCCTGACTTTC
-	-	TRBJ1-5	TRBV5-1	CASSLLGDSNQPQHF	TGCGCCAGCAGCTTGTTAGGGGATAGCAATCAGCCCCAGCATTTT
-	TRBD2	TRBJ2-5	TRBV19	CASSKSGGNQETQYF	TGTGCCAGTAGTAAAAGCGGGGGCAACCAAGAGACCCAGTACTTC
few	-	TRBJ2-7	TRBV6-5	CASSYEGDAYEQYF	TGTGCCAGCAGTTACGAGGGGGACGCCTACGAGCAGTACTTC
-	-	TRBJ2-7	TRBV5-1	CASSFRGELYEQYF	TGCGCCAGCAGCTTCAGGGGGGAACTCTACGAGCAGTACTTC
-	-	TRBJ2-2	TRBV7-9	CASSLVEGNTGELFF	TGTGCCAGCAGCTTAGTGGAGGGCAACACCGGGGAGCTGTTTTTT
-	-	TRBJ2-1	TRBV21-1	CASSKPTGPVCEQFF	TGTGCCAGCAGCAAACCGACAGGGCCCGTTTGTGAGCAGTTCTTC